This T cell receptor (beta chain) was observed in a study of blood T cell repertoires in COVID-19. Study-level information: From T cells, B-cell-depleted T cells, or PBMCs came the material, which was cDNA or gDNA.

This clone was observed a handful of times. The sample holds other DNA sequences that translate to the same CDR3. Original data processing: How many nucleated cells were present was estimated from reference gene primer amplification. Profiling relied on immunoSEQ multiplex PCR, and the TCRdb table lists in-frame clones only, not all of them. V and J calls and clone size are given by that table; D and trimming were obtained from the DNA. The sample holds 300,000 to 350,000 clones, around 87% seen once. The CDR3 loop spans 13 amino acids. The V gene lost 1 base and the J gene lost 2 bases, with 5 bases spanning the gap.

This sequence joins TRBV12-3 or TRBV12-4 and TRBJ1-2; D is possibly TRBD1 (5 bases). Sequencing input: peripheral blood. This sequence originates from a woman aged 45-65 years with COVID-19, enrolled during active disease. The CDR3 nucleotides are TGTGCCAGCAGTTTAGGACAGAACTATGGCTACACCTTC. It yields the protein CASSLGQNYGYTF.